This TCR beta chain was sequenced for a study of Ad26.COV2.S vaccination and SARS-CoV-2 variants. Indicated treatment: about 20 received Ad26.COV2.S at low or high dose, single or two shots; roughly five received placebo; per-sample allocation not given. Samples analyzed were those drawn on day 63 after the first vaccine or placebo injection. The table came from immunoSEQ multiplex PCR; TCRdb's copy has only in-frame clones and leaves some out. This table has some 250,000 clones, more than 75% appearing once. V shed 3 bases, J shed 7 bases, and the junction held 5 bases outside the gene matches. In germline, CDR1 is GTSNPN, CDR2 SVGIG (reference sequence). This CDR3 comprises 12 residues.

Sample: peripheral blood, taken in a trial of Ad26.COV2.S vaccine versus placebo. This receptor was identified in a person aged 18-65 years who received the Ad26.COV2.S COVID-19 vaccine or a placebo. The V call is TRBV30, the J call TRBJ2-7, with 8 bases aligning to TRBD2. CDR3 amino acids: CAWSAGGEEQYF. The CDR3 region has the DNA TGTGCCTGGAGCGCCGGGGGGGAAGAGCAGTACTTC.